The sequence of this TCR beta chain was determined in a study of cytomegalovirus exposure and HLA in healthy donors. Primers included in the PCR were 60 Vbeta and 13 Jbeta primers. The data were produced by immunoSEQ multiplex PCR, yet TCRdb's version contains in-frame clones alone and is incomplete. The sample includes about 180,000 clones, roughly 85% seen only once; the top ten take around 0.74%. The sample comprised PBMCs. The source is a middle-aged woman in good health and CMV-seronegative.

CDR3 sequence (DNA): TGTGCCAGCAGCCCGGGACAGAGAGGGGCCAACGTCCTGACTTTC. It specifies CASSPGQRGANVLTF. The rearrangement links TRBV6-1 to TRBJ2-6; TRBD1 matches at 7 bases. This CDR3 has 15 amino acids. With 6 bases clipped from V and 4 bases from J, the junction kept 6 bases outside the gene matches. Germline loops: CDR1 MNHNS, CDR2 SASEGT.